Presented here are 8 T cell receptor beta chains from one specimen sequenced in a study of blood T cell repertoires in COVID-19. Libraries were prepared by immunoSEQ multiplex PCR; TCRdb keeps only in-frame clonotypes and omits some of them. Of more than 300,000 clones detected, 70% to 90% appear once; the ten largest clones hold around 9.3%. Material: peripheral blood. Source of these receptors: a woman aged 30 to 39 with COVID-19, enrolled during active disease.

This clone has only a few counts. The gene calls are TRBV18 and TRBJ1-2; 7 nucleotides align to TRBD1. The CDR3 loop spans 16 amino acids. V lost 3 bases and J lost 1; bases outside the gene matches: 8. CDR1 is KGHSH and CDR2 is LQKENI in the germline V gene. The CDR3 is CASSPRQGQINYGYTF. The CDR3 DNA reads TGTGCCAGCTCACCCCGACAGGGCCAAATTAACTATGGCTACACCTTC. Supplemented by reference TRBV18 and TRBJ1-2, the full variable domain reads NAGVMQNPRHLVRRRGQEARLRCSPMKGHSHVYWYRQLPEEGLKFMVYLQKENIIDESGMPKERFSAEFPKEGPSILRIQQVVRGDSAAYFCASSPRQGQINYGYTFGSGTRLTVV.

The rearrangement uses TRBV9 and TRBJ2-3; 7 bases line up with TRBD2. Germline V gives CDR1 SGDLS, CDR2 YYNGEE. Trimming took 3 bases from V and 3 from J; bases not matched to a gene: 10. The CDR3 is made up of 16 amino acids. CDR3 loop: CASSAPSGVGTDTQYF. The CDR3 nucleotides read TGTGCCAGCAGCGCCCCTAGCGGAGTCGGGACAGATACGCAGTATTTT.

The chain is built from TRBV27 and TRBJ2-1, with 8 bases identical to TRBD2. CDR1 is MNHEY and CDR2 is SMNVEV in the germline V gene (reference sequence). The CDR3 length is 15 residues. J lost 7 bases, V lost 5 bases, and 10 bases had no gene match. CDR3 bases: TGTGCCAGCAGTCTGGGGACTAGAGGGAGGAATGAGCAGTTCTTC. Translated, it gives CASSLGTRGRNEQFF.

This chain joins TRBV27 and TRBJ2-7; 8 nucleotides align to TRBD2. The V segment lost 7 bases and the J segment 0 bases; nucleotides outside the gene matches: 17. The CDR3 has 18 residues. Per the germline V gene, CDR1 is MNHEY and CDR2 is SMNVEV (reference sequence). CDR3 protein: CASKVGGLAGAPSYEQYF. The CDR3 region has the DNA TGTGCCAGCAAAGTGGGTGGGCTAGCGGGCGCTCCCTCCTACGAGCAGTACTTC.

The chain recombines TRBV7-3 with TRBJ2-1; D ambiguous. Germline V gene sequence: CDR1 SGHTA, CDR2 FQGTGA. V gave up 0 bases and J gave up 0 bases, with 15 bases separating them. This CDR3 comprises 18 residues. CDR3 protein: CASSLTPRWRSSYNEQFF. CDR3 sequence (DNA): TGTGCCAGCAGCTTAACCCCCCGTTGGCGGAGCTCCTACAATGAGCAGTTCTTC.

V and J are TRBV7-9 and TRBJ1-4, with D possibly being TRBD1 (6 bases). The CDR3 totals 14 residues. The germline V gene has CDR1 SEHNR and CDR2 FQNEAQ (reference sequence). V gave up 7 bases and J gave up 5 bases, with 14 bases separating them. The CDR3 region has the DNA TGTGCCAGCACCACAGGGAACCCAAATGAAAAACTGTTTTTT. Translating it yields CASTTGNPNEKLFF.

The V call is TRBV2, the J call TRBJ1-4, with 10 bases fitting TRBD1. Trimming took 7 bases from V and 8 from J; bases not matched to a gene: 10. Germline loops: CDR1 SNHLY, CDR2 FYNNEI. This CDR3 has 15 residues. The CDR3 region has the DNA TGTGCCAGCACCCAACTAGGGACAGGGGAAGAAAAACTGTTTTTT. Protein sequence: CASTQLGTGEEKLFF.

The rearrangement links TRBV30 to TRBJ1-5, with 9 bases that match TRBD1. Germline assignment: CDR1 GTSNPN and CDR2 SVGIG (reference sequence). The J segment lost 4 bases and the V segment lost 5 bases, leaving 6 bases of the junction unmatched. This CDR3 has 14 amino acids. The DNA for the CDR3 is TGTGCCTGGGATACCGGGACAGGGAATCAGCCCCAGCATTTT. Translated: CAWDTGTGNQPQHF.